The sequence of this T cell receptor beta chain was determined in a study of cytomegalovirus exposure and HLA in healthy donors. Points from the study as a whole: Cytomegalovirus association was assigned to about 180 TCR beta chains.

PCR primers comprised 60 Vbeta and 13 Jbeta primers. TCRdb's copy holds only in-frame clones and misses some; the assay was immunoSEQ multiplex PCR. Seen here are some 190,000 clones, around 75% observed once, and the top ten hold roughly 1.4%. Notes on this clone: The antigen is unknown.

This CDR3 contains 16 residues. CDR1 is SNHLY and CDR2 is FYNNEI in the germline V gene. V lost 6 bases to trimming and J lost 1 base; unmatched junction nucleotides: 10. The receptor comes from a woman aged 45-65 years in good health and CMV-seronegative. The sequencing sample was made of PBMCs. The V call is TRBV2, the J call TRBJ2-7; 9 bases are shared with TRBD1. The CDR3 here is CASRDIGQGISYEQYF. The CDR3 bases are TGTGCCAGCAGGGATATCGGACAGGGGATTTCCTACGAGCAGTACTTC.